A selection of T cell receptor beta chains follows, all from one sample in a study of radiotherapy plus CTLA-4 blockade in lung cancer. This table comes from immunoSEQ multiplex PCR, and its TCRdb copy is limited to in-frame clones, with some not included. The table lists roughly 120,000 clones, around 75% of them singletons, with approximately 5.2% in the top ten. The specimen comprised peripheral blood, sampled from a patient treated with radiotherapy plus ipilimumab. The receptors were gathered from a human donor with non-small cell lung cancer who had a partial response to radiotherapy plus ipilimumab. Both conserved end residues are part of each CDR3. D genes are given only for firm matches. Size is omitted from some rows. Given values are once, few, many or a class for expanded clones.

V	D	size	J	DNA	CDR3
TRBV2	-	-	TRBJ1-2	TGTGCCAGCAGTGAAGGGTCACAGGGAACGTTTTACACCTTC	CASSEGSQGTFYTF
TRBV7-8	-	-	TRBJ2-1	TGTGCCAGCAGCTTAGGAATTGGACTGGTAATGAATGAGCAGTTCTTC	CASSLGIGLVMNEQFF
TRBV28	-	-	TRBJ2-5	TGTGCCAGCAGCCTCCTTCGGGAGACCCAGTACTTC	CASSLLRETQYF
TRBV6-5	-	few	TRBJ1-1	TGTGCCAGCAGTTACAGGGGGTCGGACACTGAAGCTTTCTTT	CASSYRGSDTEAFF
TRBV7-9	-	-	TRBJ2-1	TGTGCCAGCAGCCCTAGTGGTTCCTACAATGAGCAGTTCTTC	CASSPSGSYNEQFF
TRBV7-9	TRBD1	-	TRBJ1-2	TGTGCCAGCAGCTTAGATCAGGGGGCTGGTGGCTACACCTTC	CASSLDQGAGGYTF
TRBV10-1	TRBD2	-	TRBJ2-5	TGCGCCACCGAGCGGGAGTCGGGAGAGACCCAGTACTTC	CATERESGETQYF
TRBV9	TRBD2	-	TRBJ2-5	TGTGCCAGCAGCGTCGGGATTTCTAGCGGGAGTTGGGGCAAAGAGACCCAGTACTTC	CASSVGISSGSWGKETQYF
TRBV9	TRBD2	-	TRBJ2-3	TGTGCCAGCAGCGCTATAGCGGGGTCTAGCACAGATACGCAGTATTTT	CASSAIAGSSTDTQYF
TRBV7-9	TRBD1	-	TRBJ2-1	TGTGCCAGCAGCTTTTTACAGGGGGCAGATGAGCAGTTCTTC	CASSFLQGADEQFF
TRBV6-5	-	-	TRBJ1-1	TGTGCCAGCAGTTCCGGTGGGGGCGCTTTCTTT	CASSSGGGAFF
TRBV6-5	-	-	TRBJ2-5	TGTGCCAGCAGTTATTCACGACAGCAAGAGACCCAGTACTTC	CASSYSRQQETQYF
TRBV5-1	-	few	TRBJ2-2	TGCGCCAGCAGCTTGTCTAGTACCTCCACCGGGGAGCTGTTTTTT	CASSLSSTSTGELFF
TRBV5-1	TRBD1	-	TRBJ1-4	TGCGCCAGCAGCTTGGGACAGGGGAAGGGCGGTGAAAAACTGTTTTTT	CASSLGQGKGGEKLFF
TRBV5-1	TRBD1	-	TRBJ2-7	TGCGCCAGCAGCTTGGTCAGGACTGGGGGAATACAGGGGAGCTCCTACGAGCAGTACTTC	CASSLVRTGGIQGSSYEQYF
TRBV5-1	TRBD1	-	TRBJ1-4	TGCGCCAGCAGCTCTACCCCGGGACAGCTTAATGAAAAACTGTTTTTT	CASSSTPGQLNEKLFF
TRBV14	TRBD1	-	TRBJ1-4	TGTGCCAGCAGCCATCTACAGGGGGAGAATGAAAAACTGTTTTTT	CASSHLQGENEKLFF
TRBV11-2	-	-	TRBJ1-1	TGTGCCACCCAGCCGAGGAGGGTAGACACTGAAGCTTTCTTT	CATQPRRVDTEAFF
TRBV5-6	-	-	TRBJ1-2	TGTGCCAGCAGCTTGGCCACCTGGGGGGGAACCTATGGCTACACCTTC	CASSLATWGGTYGYTF
TRBV9	-	-	TRBJ1-3	TGTGCCAGCAGCGTAGCAGGGCACTCTGGAAACACCATATATTTT	CASSVAGHSGNTIYF
TRBV19	-	-	TRBJ1-2	TGTGCCAGTAGTGCCAAATACAGGACATATGGCTACACCTTC	CASSAKYRTYGYTF
TRBV28	-	few	TRBJ1-1	TGTGCCACCGGGGATAAGAACACTGAAGCTTTCTTT	CATGDKNTEAFF
TRBV10-3	-	-	TRBJ2-7	TGTGCCATCAAGGCGACAGATTTCTACGAGCAGTACTTC	CAIKATDFYEQYF
TRBV7-9	TRBD1	-	TRBJ1-2	TGTGCCAGCAGCCCCCCACTCACAGGGGCCTCAAATGGCTACACCTTC	CASSPPLTGASNGYTF
TRBV29-1	TRBD1	-	TRBJ1-1	TGCAGCGTTGCAGGGGGAAGGTTGGGTGAAGCTTTCTTT	CSVAGGRLGEAFF
TRBV5-5	-	-	TRBJ2-5	TGTGCCAGCCACCTTGCGGGGCGCCCTGGCTCTTATGAGACCCAGTACTTC	CASHLAGRPGSYETQYF
TRBV19	-	-	TRBJ1-5	TGTGCCAGTAACCCGGGGACTAATCAGCCCCAGCATTTT	CASNPGTNQPQHF
TRBV5-1	-	few	TRBJ1-6	TGCGCCAGCCGCCAGCAGGTTGAAGATTCACCCCTCCACTTT	CASRQQVEDSPLHF
TRBV11-3	-	-	TRBJ2-5	TGTGCCAGCAGCCGGACTAACGGAGAGACCCAGTACTTC	CASSRTNGETQYF
TRBV27	TRBD2	-	TRBJ2-5	TGTGCCAGCAGTTCACTCCTCCGCGGGAGAGGAGAGACCCAGTACTTC	CASSSLLRGRGETQYF
TRBV6-1	-	many	TRBJ2-4	TGTGCCAGCAGGGGGACGGGAGACAAAAACATTCAGTACTTC	CASRGTGDKNIQYF
TRBV30	TRBD2	-	TRBJ2-1	TGTGCCTGGGCTAGAGGACTAGCAAGGGAGGAGCAGTTCTTC	CAWARGLAREEQFF
TRBV5-1	-	-	TRBJ1-2	TGCGCCAGCAGCACTCTAGATTATGGCTACACCTTC	CASSTLDYGYTF
TRBV11-1	-	once	TRBJ2-1	TGTGCCAGCAGCTTGGGAAAAGGGGGTCGCTACAATGAGCAGTTCTTC	CASSLGKGGRYNEQFF
TRBV7-3	TRBD1	-	TRBJ2-1	TGTGCCAGCAGCTTAAAGCCCCGGGACAGTTACAATGAGCAGTTCTTC	CASSLKPRDSYNEQFF
TRBV6-5	-	once	TRBJ1-3	TGTGCCAGCAGTTACTCTGCCAGGGCTGGAAACACCATATATTTT	CASSYSARAGNTIYF